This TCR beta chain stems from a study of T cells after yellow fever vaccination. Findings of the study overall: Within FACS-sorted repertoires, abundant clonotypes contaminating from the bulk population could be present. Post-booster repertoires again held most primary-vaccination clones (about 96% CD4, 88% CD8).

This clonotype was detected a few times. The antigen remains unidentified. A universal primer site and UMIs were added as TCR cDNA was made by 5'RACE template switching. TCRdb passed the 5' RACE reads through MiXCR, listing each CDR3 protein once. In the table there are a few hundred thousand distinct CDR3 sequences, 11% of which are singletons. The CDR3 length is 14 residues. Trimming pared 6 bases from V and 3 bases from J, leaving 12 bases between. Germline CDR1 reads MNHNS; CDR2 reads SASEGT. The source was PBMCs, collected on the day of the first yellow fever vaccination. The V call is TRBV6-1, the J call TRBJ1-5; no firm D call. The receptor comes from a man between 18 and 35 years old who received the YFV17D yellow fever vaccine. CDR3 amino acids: CASRTARFNQPQHF. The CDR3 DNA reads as TGTGCCAGCAGAACTGCACGATTCAATCAGCCCCAGCATTTT.